A selection of T cell receptor beta chains follows, all from one sample in a study of blood T cell repertoires in COVID-19. The protocol was immunoSEQ multiplex PCR, while the TCRdb copy is restricted to in-frame clones and leaves out a portion. This table holds 200,000 to 250,000 clones, around four fifths found once. The sequencing sample was made of peripheral blood. Receptors originate from a woman between 65 and 79 years old with COVID-19, enrolled during active disease. CDR3s include the opening cysteine and the closing phenylalanine or tryptophan. A D gene is named only where the DNA matches it firmly. Size values are once, few and many counts, or a class for expanded clones, and some rows have none.

v_call	clone_size	j_call	d_call	cdr3_aa	cdr3_nt
TRBV28	-	TRBJ1-2	TRBD1	CASTLSDGTGIGWNYGYTF	TGTGCCAGCACCCTCTCCGATGGGACAGGGATCGGCTGGAACTATGGCTACACCTTC
TRBV5-1	-	TRBJ1-1	TRBD1	CASSLTSGTGKMAFF	TGCGCCAGCAGCTTGACCTCCGGGACAGGTAAAATGGCTTTCTTT
TRBV11-2	-	TRBJ1-6	-	CASSFLAVNNSPLHF	TGTGCCAGCAGCTTCCTGGCAGTGAATAATTCACCCCTCCACTTT
TRBV5-1	-	TRBJ1-5	-	CASSVGSGQPQHF	TGCGCCAGCAGCGTTGGTAGCGGGCAGCCCCAGCATTTT
TRBV25-1	-	TRBJ1-2	-	CASSEQNRDGYTF	TGTGCCAGCAGTGAACAGAACAGGGATGGCTACACCTTC
TRBV27	-	TRBJ1-1	-	CASSLRAENTEAFF	TGTGCCAGCAGTTTACGAGCGGAGAACACTGAAGCTTTCTTT
TRBV28	-	TRBJ1-5	TRBD1	CASPPRTGFLNQPQHF	TGTGCCAGCCCCCCCCGGACAGGGTTTTTGAATCAGCCCCAGCATTTT
TRBV21-1	-	TRBJ2-4	-	CASSNKSSRGECKNIQYF	TGTGCCAGCAGCAATAAAAGTAGCAGGGGGGAGTGCAAAAACATTCAGTACTTC
TRBV5-1	-	TRBJ2-2	TRBD2	CASSLGAGAAGELFF	TGCGCCAGCAGCTTGGGGGCGGGAGCGGCCGGGGAGCTGTTTTTT
TRBV5-4	-	TRBJ2-7	-	CASSLQVGGRSEQYF	TGTGCCAGCAGCCTCCAGGTAGGGGGACGGAGCGAGCAGTACTTC
TRBV20-1	-	TRBJ1-1	-	CSASIPTSNTEAFF	TGCAGTGCTAGTATCCCCACTTCGAACACTGAAGCTTTCTTT
TRBV5-1	-	TRBJ1-2	-	CASSGNPRGGYTF	TGCGCCAGCAGCGGAAACCCCCGGGGTGGCTACACCTTC
TRBV28	many	TRBJ2-1	-	CASREDILTGQFF	TGTGCCAGCAGGGAAGATATTCTAACGGGGCAGTTCTTC
TRBV28	once	TRBJ2-1	TRBD1	CAGTSERTGGYNEQFF	TGTGCCGGTACAAGCGAGAGGACAGGGGGTTACAATGAGCAGTTCTTC
TRBV10-1	-	TRBJ2-7	TRBD2	CASSVLLWLADYEQYF	TGCGCCAGCAGTGTATTGTTATGGCTAGCGGACTACGAGCAGTACTTC
TRBV5-1	few	TRBJ1-3	-	CASSLDTRSGNTIYF	TGCGCCAGCAGCTTAGACACACGCTCTGGAAACACCATATATTTT
TRBV5-6	few	TRBJ2-1	-	CASSRRTERRSHNEQFF	TGTGCCAGCAGCCGTAGGACAGAGAGAAGAAGTCATAATGAGCAGTTCTTC
TRBV4-1	-	TRBJ2-7	TRBD2	CASSQAGTRNYEQYF	TGCGCCAGCAGCCAAGCCGGGACTAGGAACTACGAGCAGTACTTC
TRBV29-1	-	TRBJ2-3	-	CSARTDTQYF	TGCAGCGCCAGAACAGATACGCAGTATTTT
TRBV7-6	-	TRBJ1-1	-	CASSLDGATNTEAFF	TGTGCCAGCAGCCTAGATGGGGCCACGAACACTGAAGCTTTCTTT
TRBV30	once	TRBJ2-7	TRBD2	CAWSSPLQLAGYEQYF	TGTGCCTGGAGCTCCCCTTTACAACTAGCGGGCTACGAGCAGTACTTC
TRBV7-2	-	TRBJ2-4	TRBD2	CASSLGLASLNIQYF	TGTGCCAGCAGCTTAGGACTAGCCTCACTGAACATTCAGTACTTC
TRBV7-9	-	TRBJ2-1	-	CASSLLIEQFF	TGTGCCAGCAGCTTACTAATTGAACAGTTCTTC
TRBV9	-	TRBJ1-1	-	CASSSLDFGEAFF	TGTGCCAGCAGCTCTCTCGACTTCGGAGAGGCTTTCTTT
TRBV6-5	-	TRBJ1-2	TRBD1	CASSFTGVDGYGYTF	TGTGCCAGCAGCTTTACAGGGGTTGATGGGTATGGCTACACCTTC
TRBV4-3	-	TRBJ1-1	-	CASSQGTAGSNTEAFF	TGCGCCAGCAGCCAAGGGACAGCAGGTTCGAACACTGAAGCTTTCTTT
TRBV28	-	TRBJ2-3	-	CASSSQGRTDTQYF	TGTGCCAGCAGCTCCCAGGGTCGCACAGATACGCAGTATTTT
TRBV28	-	TRBJ2-1	TRBD2	CASPPSGTRYNEQFF	TGTGCCAGCCCCCCCTCCGGGACTAGGTATAATGAGCAGTTCTTC
TRBV27	-	TRBJ1-5	TRBD1	CASSLRAGTGGNQPQHF	TGTGCCAGCAGTTTAAGGGCCGGGACAGGGGGTAATCAGCCCCAGCATTTT
TRBV12-5	-	TRBJ1-1	-	CASGLGGNTEAFF	TGTGCTAGTGGTTTGGGAGGGAACACTGAAGCTTTCTTT
TRBV11-2	-	TRBJ2-7	-	CASSPPGLSYEQYF	TGTGCCAGCAGCCCCCCGGGACTTTCCTACGAGCAGTACTTC
TRBV4-2	-	TRBJ2-3	-	CASSQGLREITDTQYF	TGTGCCAGCAGCCAAGGACTCCGAGAAATCACAGATACGCAGTATTTT
TRBV27	few	TRBJ1-4	-	CASSPRWGDEKLFF	TGTGCCAGCAGTCCTCGGTGGGGAGACGAAAAACTGTTTTTT
TRBV11-3	-	TRBJ2-1	-	CASTSWGVNEQFF	TGTGCCAGCACTTCTTGGGGGGTCAATGAGCAGTTCTTC
TRBV3-1/TRBV3-2	-	TRBJ1-6	-	CASSQGGVNSPLHF	TGTGCCAGCAGCCAAGGAGGAGTGAATTCACCCCTCCACTTT
TRBV27	few	TRBJ2-7	TRBD2	CASKSLAGGRYIYEQYF	TGTGCCAGCAAGTCACTAGCGGGAGGGCGCTATATTTACGAGCAGTACTTC
TRBV6-4	-	TRBJ2-7	-	CASSLGAGNEQYF	TGTGCCAGCAGCCTAGGGGCGGGAAACGAGCAGTACTTC
TRBV3-1/TRBV3-2	-	TRBJ1-6	-	CASSLYPRAGENSPLHF	TGTGCCAGCAGTCTATACCCTAGAGCCGGGGAAAATTCACCCCTCCACTTT
TRBV10-3	-	TRBJ1-5	-	CATKTESNQPQHF	TGTGCCACCAAGACAGAAAGCAATCAGCCCCAGCATTTT
TRBV15	-	TRBJ2-3	TRBD2	CATSRDRAGEGTDTQYF	TGTGCCACCAGCAGAGATCGCGCGGGAGAAGGCACAGATACGCAGTATTTT
TRBV27	-	TRBJ2-5	TRBD2	CASSLGTKPLKTQYF	TGTGCCAGCAGTTTGGGGACTAAGCCCCTAAAGACCCAGTACTTC
TRBV19	-	TRBJ1-5	-	CASSIERAQHF	TGTGCCAGTAGTATCGAGAGGGCCCAGCATTTT
TRBV7-8	-	TRBJ1-1	-	CASSLGSGTMNTEAFF	TGTGCCAGCAGCTTAGGTTCAGGGACTATGAACACTGAAGCTTTCTTT
TRBV6-5	few	TRBJ1-5	TRBD1	CASRAGQTSNQPQHF	TGTGCCTCTCGCGCGGGACAGACTAGCAATCAGCCCCAGCATTTT